This T cell receptor beta chain was captured by sequencing in a study of vaccination effects on CD4 cells after COVID-19. The overall study: A couple of convalescent pre-vaccine samples were taken 142 and 148 days post-diagnosis.

The V end lost 0 bases, the J end lost 2 bases, and 7 bases lay between the germline ends. The germline V gene has CDR1 MNHNY and CDR2 SVGAGI (reference sequence). The CDR3 consists of 14 residues. Sequenced by immunoSEQ multiplex PCR; TCRdb stores in-frame clones only, minus some. Of approximately 26,000 clones in the sample, roughly 72% were seen once. With regard to this clone: The antigen is unknown.

CD4+ T cells specific for antigen were expanded with viral peptide pools by the ViraFEST assay before sequencing. Isolating CD4+ T cells followed less than 12 days of culture. A PCR test confirmed that the person had SARS-CoV-2 infection between March and December 2020. Study results and limitations: The study had few convalescent patients and no early post-infection timepoints. Substantial clonal contraction characterized both infection- and vaccine-induced clones late after vaccination.

Sample: CD4+ T cells from PBMCs cultured with SARS-CoV-2 spike peptides, taken before COVID-19 vaccination. This sequence originates from a human donor who had a prior SARS-CoV-2 infection. J is TRBJ1-2 and V is TRBV6-6; possibly TRBD1 for D (6 bases). This chain's CDR3 is CASSYSDSNYGYTF. In DNA, the CDR3 is TGTGCCAGCAGTTACTCGGACAGCAACTATGGCTACACCTTC.